This TCR beta chain was found in a study of OX40 agonist ivuxolimab in advanced cancers. Study-wide points: Expanded clones were, on average, more numerous in CD8+ T cells than in CD4+.

The CDR3 totals 15 residues. Germline loops: CDR1 MGHRA, CDR2 YSYEKL. The method was immunoSEQ multiplex PCR; TCRdb's version includes in-frame clones alone and lacks a portion of them. There are tens of thousands of clones in the sample; approximately 87% occur only once, and roughly 30% lies in the top ten. This clone was seen once. Its antigen is not known. A junction boundary mismatches the germline segment, possibly from a read error. Cycle 7 day 1, cycle 4 day 1, and baseline were the timepoints at which blood was sampled. This receptor was identified in an adult with an advanced solid tumor such as melanoma, head and neck, liver or kidney cancer. The V call is TRBV4-1, the J call TRBJ2-7; 9 bases align to TRBD2. Source: CD4+ or CD8+ T cells sorted from blood, taken in a trial of the OX40 agonist ivuxolimab. CDR3 sequence: CASSPLAGEGYEQYF. The CDR3 DNA reads as TGTGCCAGCAGCCCCTTAGCGGGGGAGGGTTACGAGCAGTACTTC.